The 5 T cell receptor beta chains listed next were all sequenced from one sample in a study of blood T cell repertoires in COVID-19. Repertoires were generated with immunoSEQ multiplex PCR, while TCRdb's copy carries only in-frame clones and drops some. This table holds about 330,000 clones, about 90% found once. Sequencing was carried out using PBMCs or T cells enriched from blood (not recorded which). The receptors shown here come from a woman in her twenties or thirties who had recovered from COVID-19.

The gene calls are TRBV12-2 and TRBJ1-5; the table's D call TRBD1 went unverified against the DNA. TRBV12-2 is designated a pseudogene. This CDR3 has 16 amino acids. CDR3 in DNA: TGTGCAAGTCGCCACCCCCGGGACAACGCAAATCAGCCCCAGCATTTT. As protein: CASRHPRDNANQPQHF.

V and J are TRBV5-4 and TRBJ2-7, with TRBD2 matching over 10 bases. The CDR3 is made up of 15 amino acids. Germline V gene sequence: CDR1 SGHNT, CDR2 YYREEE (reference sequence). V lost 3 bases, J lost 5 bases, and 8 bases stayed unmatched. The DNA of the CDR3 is TGTGCCAGCAGCTCAGGACTAGCGGCCCCCCACGAGCAGTACTTC. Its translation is CASSSGLAAPHEQYF.

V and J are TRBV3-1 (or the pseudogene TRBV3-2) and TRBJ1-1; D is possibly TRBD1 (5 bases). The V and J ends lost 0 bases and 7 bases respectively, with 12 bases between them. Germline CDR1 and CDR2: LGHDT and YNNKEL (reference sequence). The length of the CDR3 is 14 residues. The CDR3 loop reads CASSQEAGWIEAFF. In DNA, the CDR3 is TGTGCCAGCAGCCAAGAGGCAGGGTGGATTGAAGCTTTCTTT.

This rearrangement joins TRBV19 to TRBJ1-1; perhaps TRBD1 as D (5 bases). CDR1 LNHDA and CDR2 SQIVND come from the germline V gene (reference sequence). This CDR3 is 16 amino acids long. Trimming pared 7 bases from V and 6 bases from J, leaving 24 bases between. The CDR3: CASTTSAPGVGSEAFF. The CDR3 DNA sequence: TGTGCCAGTACCACTTCCGCCCCGGGGGTGGGTTCTGAAGCTTTCTTT. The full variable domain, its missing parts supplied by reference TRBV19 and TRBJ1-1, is DGGITQSPKYLFRKEGQNVTLSCEQNLNHDAMYWYRQDPGQGLRLIYYSQIVNDFQKGDIAEGYSVSREKKESFPLTVTSAQKNPTAFYLCASTTSAPGVGSEAFFGQGTRLTVV.

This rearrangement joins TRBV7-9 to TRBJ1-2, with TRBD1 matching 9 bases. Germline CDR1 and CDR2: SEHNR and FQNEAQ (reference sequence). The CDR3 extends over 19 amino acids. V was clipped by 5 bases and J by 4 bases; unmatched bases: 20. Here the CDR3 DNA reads TGTGCCAGCAGCCCCACCCGCCCCGCTCCACAGGGGGCTGGCTATGGCTACACCTTC. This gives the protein CASSPTRPAPQGAGYGYTF.